This entry lists 21 T cell receptor beta chains sequenced from one sample in a study of control samples from healthy donors and cancer patients (dated by TCRdb to the early 2020s). The library relied on the immunoSEQ multiplex PCR assay. TCRdb limited this immuneACCESS table to in-frame rearrangements with V and J called. A share of clones is missing; checked studies link under half to unresolved V genes, and the rest is unexplained. The sample data list tens of thousands of clones, and more than 70% of these were observed just once. About 9.4% of the sample is held by the ten biggest clonotypes. Source material: PBMCs. The receptors were gathered from a woman in her sixties with lung cancer.

The sample holds one count of this clone. The chain joins TRBV5-4 to TRBJ1-2; 7 nucleotides agree with TRBD1. Germline V gene lookup returns CDR1 SGHNT and CDR2 YYREEE (reference sequence). This CDR3 has 15 amino acids. J was trimmed by 7 bases and V by 0 bases; bases with no gene match: 9. In DNA form, the CDR3 reads TGTGCCAGCAGCTTGGACAACAGGGGAATGAGTGGCTACACCTTC. Its protein is CASSLDNRGMSGYTF.

The genes are TRBV10-3 and TRBJ2-2, with TRBD1 as a possible D gene (5 bases). V was cut by 0 bases and J by 7 bases, with 12 bases left in between. CDR1 is ENHRY, CDR2 SYGVKD, per germline. CDR3 length: 15 residues. This CDR3 is CAISESKERGGELFF. DNA for the CDR3: TGTGCCATCAGTGAGTCTAAAGAAAGGGGCGGGGAGCTGTTTTTT.

The V gene is TRBV6-2 or TRBV6-3, the J gene TRBJ1-1; TRBD1 agrees at 8 bases. Losses at the gene ends were 5 bases for V and 4 bases for J; bases not matched to a gene: 6. Germline V gives CDR1 MNHEY, CDR2 SVGEGT. The CDR3 sequence is 14 residues long. CDR3 sequence (DNA): TGTGCCAGCAGTGGACAGGGTCGGGGCACTGAAGCTTTCTTT. Protein sequence: CASSGQGRGTEAFF.

The chain joins TRBV19 to TRBJ1-5; no reliable D call. The CDR3 is made up of 15 amino acids. The V end was cut by 7 bases, the J end by 0 bases, with 13 bases between. Germline values: CDR1 LNHDA, CDR2 SQIVND (reference sequence). CDR3 bases: TGTGCCAGTAACGAACAGCCGAATAGCAATCAGCCCCAGCATTTT. It yields the protein CASNEQPNSNQPQHF.

This clone was picked up a small number of times. The chain recombines TRBV28 with TRBJ1-3; D is unclear. V was pared by 3 bases and J by 0 bases, with 6 bases between. Germline CDR1 and CDR2: MDHEN and SYDVKM. The CDR3 length is 14 residues. CDR3 amino acids: CASSLGYSGNTIYF. The CDR3 coding sequence is TGTGCCAGCAGTTTGGGGTACTCTGGAAACACCATATATTTT.

This chain connects TRBV24-1 to TRBJ2-5; no clear D gene. The CDR3 contains 14 residues. The ends were cut back, 1 base at V and 2 bases at J, with 7 bases in the middle. Per germline, CDR1 KGHDR and CDR2 SFDVKD. CDR3 DNA sequence: TGTGCCACCAGTGATTTCAACGCGCAAGAGACCCAGTACTTC. Translation gives CATSDFNAQETQYF.

This sequence joins TRBV12-3 or TRBV12-4 and TRBJ2-7; a weak D match, TRBD1 (5 bases). Trimming took off 5 bases at V and 3 bases at J, with 11 bases between the two ends. This CDR3 is built from 13 residues. The CDR3 sequence: CASSVTAYYEQYF. The CDR3 nucleotides are TGTGCCAGCAGTGTGACAGCCTACTACGAGCAGTACTTC.

CDR3 DNA: TGTGCCAGTACCCCGGACAGGTTCTTGTCCTACGAGCAGTACTTC. This sequence encodes CASTPDRFLSYEQYF. This rearrangement joins TRBV19 to TRBJ2-7; 7 bases are shared with TRBD1. The CDR3 contains 15 residues. V was pared by 7 bases and J by 1 base, with 10 bases of the junction left unmatched. Per the germline V gene, CDR1 is LNHDA and CDR2 is SQIVND (reference sequence). The full variable domain, in which reference TRBV19 and TRBJ2-7 provide the parts outside the CDR3, is DGGITQSPKYLFRKEGQNVTLSCEQNLNHDAMYWYRQDPGQGLRLIYYSQIVNDFQKGDIAEGYSVSREKKESFPLTVTSAQKNPTAFYLCASTPDRFLSYEQYFGPGTRLTVT.

V usage is TRBV10-3 and J usage is TRBJ1-1; D gene ambiguous. Trimming shortened V by 2 bases and J by 0 bases, and 4 bases separated the two germline ends. Germline CDR1 ENHRY, CDR2 SYGVKD. The CDR3 extends over 13 amino acids. CDR3 in DNA: TGTGCCATCAGTGAGGGGGTGAACACTGAAGCTTTCTTT. Translating gives CAISEGVNTEAFF.

This clone was counted a few times. The chain joins TRBV16 to TRBJ1-1; D may be TRBD1 (6 bases). Between the trimmed V and J ends, which lost 0 bases and 6 bases, there was a span of 14 bases. CDR3 length: 15 residues. The germline V gene has CDR1 KGHSY and CDR2 FQNENV. The CDR3 is CASSQSGAGGAEAFF. DNA for the CDR3: TGTGCCAGCAGCCAATCGGGGGCGGGGGGCGCTGAAGCTTTCTTT.

The rearrangement links TRBV11-1 to TRBJ2-1; D call uncertain. This CDR3 is 15 amino acids long. Trimming took 1 base from V and 7 from J, leaving 14 bases between them. Germline CDR1 SGHAT, CDR2 FQDESV (reference sequence). CDR3 sequence reads: CASSLDAESSNEQFF. The CDR3, as DNA: TGTGCCAGCAGCTTAGATGCGGAATCGTCGAATGAGCAGTTCTTC.

The J gene is TRBJ1-2, the V gene TRBV27; 8 bases map to TRBD1. The CDR3 spans 14 residues. Germline CDR1 is MNHEY and CDR2 is SMNVEV (reference sequence). The V gene end was trimmed by 5 bases and the J gene end by 6 bases; junction bases not matched to a gene: 8. CDR3 in amino acids: CASSPWDRRDGYTF. The DNA for the CDR3 is TGTGCCAGCAGTCCGTGGGACAGGAGGGATGGCTACACCTTC.

The chain uses TRBV5-1 and TRBJ2-3, with TRBD2 matching 7 bases. Germline V gene sequence: CDR1 SGHRS, CDR2 YFSETQ. The CDR3 loop spans 14 amino acids. Trimming at V came to 4 bases and at J to 7 bases, leaving 9 bases not matched to a gene. The CDR3 coding sequence is TGCGCCAGCAGCCCCTCCCGGGGAGGGAATACGCAGTATTTT. It encodes CASSPSRGGNTQYF.

CDR3 in amino acids: CASSLVGGGLLNTEAFF. The CDR3 nucleotides read TGTGCCAGCAGCTTGGTGGGTGGGGGACTACTGAACACTGAAGCTTTCTTT. The chain joins TRBV5-6 to TRBJ1-1; a possible D gene is TRBD1 (5 bases). Germline CDR1 SGHDT, CDR2 YYEEEE. There are 17 residues in the CDR3. V gave up 0 bases and J gave up 0 bases, with 15 bases separating them.

The CDR3 here is CASSPKLGEQFF. CDR3 in DNA: TGTGCCAGCAGCCCCAAGTTAGGTGAGCAGTTCTTC. The chain is built from TRBV7-2 and TRBJ2-1; D gene ambiguous. Trimming left V 5 bases short and J 9 bases short, with 11 bases between. The length of the CDR3 is 12 residues. Germline V CDR1 and CDR2: SGHTA, FQGNSA.

V gene TRBV7-3 combines with J gene TRBJ1-1; D call uncertain. Germline lookup yields CDR1 SGHTA and CDR2 FQGTGA. This CDR3 has 13 amino acids. Deletions cut 2 bases from V and 5 bases from J, with 9 bases between. CDR3 nucleotide sequence: TGTGCCAGCAGCTTACCGATGGGAACTGAAGCTTTCTTT. It encodes CASSLPMGTEAFF.

The V and J genes are TRBV7-7 and TRBJ2-2, with TRBD2 matching 7 bases. The CDR3 totals 14 residues. V was clipped by 8 bases and J by 2 bases; unmatched bases: 5. Germline CDR1 and CDR2: SSHAT and FNYEAQ (reference sequence). CDR3 sequence reads: CASGREFNTGELFF. The CDR3 DNA sequence: TGTGCCAGCGGGAGGGAGTTTAACACCGGGGAGCTGTTTTTT.

There are a few counts of this clone. V is TRBV12-5 and J is TRBJ2-7; 7 bases agree with TRBD1. V dropped 5 bases and J dropped 5; count of bases not matched to a gene: 6. The CDR3 consists of 13 residues. Germline CDR1 is LGHNT and CDR2 is FRNRAP. Here the CDR3 DNA reads TGTGCTAGTGGTGACAGGGAACTGAACGAGCAGTACTTC. This gives the protein CASGDRELNEQYF.

This clone appeared a single time. The CDR3 is CASSPRLAGITDTQYF. As DNA, the CDR3 is TGTGCCAGCAGCCCCAGACTAGCGGGCATCACAGATACGCAGTATTTT. The chain carries TRBV11-2 and TRBJ2-3; the match to TRBD2 covers 10 bases. The germline V gene encodes CDR1 SGHAT and CDR2 FQNNGV. The CDR3 is 16 residues long. The V gene end was trimmed by 5 bases and the J gene end by 2 bases; junction bases not matched to a gene: 7.

The genes are TRBV18 and TRBJ1-2, with D hard to call. Germline CDR1 reads KGHSH; CDR2 reads LQKENI. Trimming pared 0 bases from V and 4 bases from J, leaving 12 bases between. This CDR3 is built from 15 residues. The CDR3 protein is CASSPPGQVGYGYTF. The CDR3 DNA reads as TGTGCCAGCTCACCACCGGGCCAGGTTGGCTATGGCTACACCTTC.

The chain has TRBV10-3 and TRBJ1-6; 9 bases align to TRBD1. The CDR3 spans 14 residues. The germline V gene encodes CDR1 ENHRY and CDR2 SYGVKD. Trimming at V came to 5 bases and at J to 10 bases, leaving 6 bases not matched to a gene. The DNA for the CDR3 is TGTGCCATCAGTAGGACAGGGGTCGACTCACCCCTCCACTTT. Translated, it gives CAISRTGVDSPLHF.